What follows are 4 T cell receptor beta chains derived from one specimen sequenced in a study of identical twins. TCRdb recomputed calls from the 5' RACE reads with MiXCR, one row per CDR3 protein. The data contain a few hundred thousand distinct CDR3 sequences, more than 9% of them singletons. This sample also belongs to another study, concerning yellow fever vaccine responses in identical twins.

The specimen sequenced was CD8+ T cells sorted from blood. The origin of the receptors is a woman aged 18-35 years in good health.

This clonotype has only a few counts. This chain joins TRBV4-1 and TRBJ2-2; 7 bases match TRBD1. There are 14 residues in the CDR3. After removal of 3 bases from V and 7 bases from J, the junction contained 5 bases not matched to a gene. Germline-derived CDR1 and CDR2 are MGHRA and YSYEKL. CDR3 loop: CASSQEQGNGELFF. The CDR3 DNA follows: TGCGCCAGCAGCCAGGAACAGGGGAACGGGGAGCTGTTTTTT.

The DNA of the CDR3 is TGCGCCAGCAGCCAAGAAGGGGCCTGGGTCACGGAGACCCAGTACTTC. The encoded protein is CASSQEGAWVTETQYF. This chain uses TRBV4-1 with TRBJ2-5, with a tentative D call TRBD1 (5 bases). CDR3 length equals 16 residues. CDR1 is MGHRA, CDR2 YSYEKL, per germline. V lost 0 bases to trimming and J lost 5 bases, with 16 bases between them.

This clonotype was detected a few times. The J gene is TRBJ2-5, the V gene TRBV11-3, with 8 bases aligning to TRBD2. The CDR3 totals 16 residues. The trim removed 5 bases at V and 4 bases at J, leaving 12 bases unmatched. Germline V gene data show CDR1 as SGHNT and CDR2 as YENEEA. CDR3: CASSNPHSGGAETQYF. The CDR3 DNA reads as TGTGCCAGCAGCAATCCCCACAGCGGGGGCGCAGAGACCCAGTACTTC. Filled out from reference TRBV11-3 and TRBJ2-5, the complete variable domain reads EAGVVQSPRYKIIEKKQPVAFWCNPISGHNTLYWYLQNLGQGPELLIRYENEEAVDDSQLPKDRFSAERLKGVDSTLKIQPAELGDSAVYLCASSNPHSGGAETQYFGPGTRLLVL.

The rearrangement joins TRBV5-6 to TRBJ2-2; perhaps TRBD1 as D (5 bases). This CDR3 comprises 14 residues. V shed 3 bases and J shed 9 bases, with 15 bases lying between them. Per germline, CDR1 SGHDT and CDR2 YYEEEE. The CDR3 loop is CASSSRYDSWELFF. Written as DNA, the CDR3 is TGTGCCAGCAGCTCAAGATACGACAGCTGGGAGCTGTTTTTT.